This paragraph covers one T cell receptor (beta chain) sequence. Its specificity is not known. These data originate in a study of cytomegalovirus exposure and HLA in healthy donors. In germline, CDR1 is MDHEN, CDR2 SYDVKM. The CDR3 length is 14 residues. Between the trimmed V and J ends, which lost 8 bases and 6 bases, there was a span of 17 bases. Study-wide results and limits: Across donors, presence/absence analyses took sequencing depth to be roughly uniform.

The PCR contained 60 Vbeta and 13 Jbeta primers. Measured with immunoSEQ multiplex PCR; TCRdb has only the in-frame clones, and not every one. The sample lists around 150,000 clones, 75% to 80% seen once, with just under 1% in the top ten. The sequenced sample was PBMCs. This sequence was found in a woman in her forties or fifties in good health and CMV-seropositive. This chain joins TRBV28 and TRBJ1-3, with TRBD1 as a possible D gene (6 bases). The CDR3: CASWDGGLENTIYF. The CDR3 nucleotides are TGTGCCAGCTGGGACGGGGGGCTGGAAAACACCATATATTTT.